This T cell receptor (beta chain) was profiled in a study of T cells in Graves' hyperthyroidism and ophthalmopathy. Study context: Peripheral blood samples were taken at initial diagnosis, prior to any treatment. Findings and limits, study-wide: Peripheral blood also featured most of the thyroid clonotypes expanded above 0.001.

Amplified TCR beta CDR3 regions derived from RNA transcripts. With the HTBI primer set, the TCR CDR3 went through a first round of RT-PCR. TCRdb reprocessed the multiplex PCR reads with MiXCR, giving one entry per CDR3 protein. The sample includes about 400,000 distinct CDR3 sequences, roughly 14% of them seen just once. This clonotype was seen at least ten times. The antigen is unknown. This receptor was identified in a man younger than 30 with Graves' ophthalmopathy. Sequences were obtained from blood.

CDR3 amino acids: CASSLDPALAADTQYF. The CDR3 DNA is TGTGCCAGCAGCTTAGATCCCGCGCTAGCTGCAGATACGCAGTATTTT. The V call is TRBV11-2, the J call TRBJ2-3; maybe TRBD2 (5 bases). Trimming took 0 bases from V and 4 from J, leaving 14 bases between them. Germline loops: CDR1 SGHAT, CDR2 FQNNGV. This CDR3 has 16 amino acids.